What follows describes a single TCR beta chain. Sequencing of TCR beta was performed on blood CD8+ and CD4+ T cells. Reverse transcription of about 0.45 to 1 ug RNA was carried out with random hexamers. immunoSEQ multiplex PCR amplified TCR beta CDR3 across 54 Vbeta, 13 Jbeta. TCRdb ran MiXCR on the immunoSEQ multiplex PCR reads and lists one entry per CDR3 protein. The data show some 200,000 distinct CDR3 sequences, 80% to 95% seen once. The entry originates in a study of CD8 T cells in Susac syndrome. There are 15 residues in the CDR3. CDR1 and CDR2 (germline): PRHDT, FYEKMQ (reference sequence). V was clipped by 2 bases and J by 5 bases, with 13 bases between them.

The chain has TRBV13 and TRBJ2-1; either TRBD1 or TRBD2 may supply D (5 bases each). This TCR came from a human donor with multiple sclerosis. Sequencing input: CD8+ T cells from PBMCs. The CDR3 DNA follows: TGTGCCAGCAGCTTAAAGGACTGGGGGAACAATGAGCAGTTCTTC. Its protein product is CASSLKDWGNNEQFF.